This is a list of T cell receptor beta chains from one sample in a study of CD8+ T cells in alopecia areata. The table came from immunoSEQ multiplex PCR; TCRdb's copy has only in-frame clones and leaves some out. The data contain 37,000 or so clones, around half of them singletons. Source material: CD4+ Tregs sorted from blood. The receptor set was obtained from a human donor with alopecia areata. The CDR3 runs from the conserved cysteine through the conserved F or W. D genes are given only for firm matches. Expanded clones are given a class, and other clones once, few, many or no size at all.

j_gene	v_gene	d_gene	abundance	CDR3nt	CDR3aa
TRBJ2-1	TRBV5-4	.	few	TGTGCCAGCAGCGGTAGGAGCTCCTACAATGAGCAGTTCTTC	CASSGRSSYNEQFF
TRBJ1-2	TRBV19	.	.	TGTGCCAGTAGTCGGCCTTTTGAGGGGTATGGCTACACCTTC	CASSRPFEGYGYTF
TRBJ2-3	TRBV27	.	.	TGTGCCAGCTGGCGCCGAGTTGGGGCACCCACAGATACGCAGTATTTT	CASWRRVGAPTDTQYF
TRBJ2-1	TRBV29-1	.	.	TGCAGCGTTGACAGTCGGTCCTACAATGAGCAGTTCTTC	CSVDSRSYNEQFF
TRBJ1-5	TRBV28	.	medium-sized	TGTGCCAGCAACCTCCCCGGGGCAGGGAAACATCAGCCCCAGCATTTT	CASNLPGAGKHQPQHF
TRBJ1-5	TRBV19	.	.	TGTGCCAGTAGTATCAGGGGATCGGGCAATCAGCCCCAGCATTTT	CASSIRGSGNQPQHF
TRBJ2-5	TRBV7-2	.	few	TGTGCCAGCAGCTCCCGGGCTTGGGGGACCCAGTACTTC	CASSSRAWGTQYF
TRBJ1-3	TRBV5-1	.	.	TGCGCCAGCAGCTGGGGGGACAACTCTGGAAACACCATATATTTT	CASSWGDNSGNTIYF
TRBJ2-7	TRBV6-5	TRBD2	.	TGTGCCAGCAGAACCCCTAGCGGGAGTCGATACGAGCAGTACTTC	CASRTPSGSRYEQYF
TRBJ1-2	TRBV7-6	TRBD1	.	TGTGCCAGCAGCCCCCTAGACAGGGGGCATGGCTACACCTTC	CASSPLDRGHGYTF
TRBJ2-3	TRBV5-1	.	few	TGCGCCAGCAGCTTACATCTGGATACGCAGTATTTT	CASSLHLDTQYF
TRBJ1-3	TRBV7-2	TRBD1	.	TGTGCCAGCAGCTCGACAGGGCAGTCTTCTGGAAACACCATATATTTT	CASSSTGQSSGNTIYF
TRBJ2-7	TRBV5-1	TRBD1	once	TGCGCCAGCAGCCCTCCTGACAGGGGGTCCGAGCAGTACTTC	CASSPPDRGSEQYF
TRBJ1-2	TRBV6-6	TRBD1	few	TGTGCCAGCAGGGCCGGGACAGAAAGCGGCTACACCTTC	CASRAGTESGYTF
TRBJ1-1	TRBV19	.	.	TGTGCCAGTAGTGTAACAGTGAACACTGAAGCTTTCTTT	CASSVTVNTEAFF
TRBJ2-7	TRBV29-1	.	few	TGCAGCGTTGAGGACAGTACCTCCTACGAGCAGTACTTC	CSVEDSTSYEQYF
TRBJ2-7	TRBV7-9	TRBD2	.	TGTGCCAGCAGCGCTAGCGGTATCTCCTACGAGCAGTACTTC	CASSASGISYEQYF
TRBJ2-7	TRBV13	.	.	TGTGCCAGCAGCATGGGGCCCTTAGGCTACGAGCAGTACTTC	CASSMGPLGYEQYF
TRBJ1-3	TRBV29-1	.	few	TGCAGCGTTGAACAGAGCTCTGGAAACACCATATATTTT	CSVEQSSGNTIYF
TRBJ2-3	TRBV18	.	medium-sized	TGTGCCAGCTCACCACTGGGGACTTTGACAGATACGCAGTATTTT	CASSPLGTLTDTQYF
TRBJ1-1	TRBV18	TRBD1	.	TGTGCCAGCGTATACGGGACAGAGAACACTGAAGCTTTCTTT	CASVYGTENTEAFF
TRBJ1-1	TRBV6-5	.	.	TGTGCCAGCAGTACCATAATGAACACTGAAGCTTTCTTT	CASSTIMNTEAFF
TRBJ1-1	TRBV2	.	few	TGTGCCAGCAGCGCAATAACAGCTAACACTGAAGCTTTCTTT	CASSAITANTEAFF
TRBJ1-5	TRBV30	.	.	TGTGCCTGGAGTTCCAGAGTTGGCAATCAGCCCCAGCATTTT	CAWSSRVGNQPQHF
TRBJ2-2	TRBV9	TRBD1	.	TGTGCCAGTTCTACGGGGACAGGATTAAACACCGGGGAGCTGTTTTTT	CASSTGTGLNTGELFF
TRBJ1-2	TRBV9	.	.	TGTGCCAGCAGCCCCCAAGGGCAGGACCTGGGAGGCTACACCTTC	CASSPQGQDLGGYTF
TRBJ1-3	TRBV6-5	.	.	TGTGCCAGCAGTTATTTGGGCTCTGGAAACACCATATATTTT	CASSYLGSGNTIYF
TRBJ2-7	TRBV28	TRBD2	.	TGTGCCAGCAGTTCCCCGGGGACTACCCACTACGAGCAGTACTTC	CASSSPGTTHYEQYF
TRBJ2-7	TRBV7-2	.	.	TGTGCCAGCAGCCCAGGCGGGACCTACGAGCAGTACTTC	CASSPGGTYEQYF
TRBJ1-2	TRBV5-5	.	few	TGTGCCAGCAGCTTCGCCCTAGGGATTTACTATGGCTACACCTTC	CASSFALGIYYGYTF
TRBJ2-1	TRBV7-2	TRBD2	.	TGTGCCAGCAGCTTGGACGGGACTACACCCACCAATGAGCAGTTCTTC	CASSLDGTTPTNEQFF
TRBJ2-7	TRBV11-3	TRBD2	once	TGTGCCAGCAGCTTAGGTAGCGGGAGCGGGTACGAGCAGTACTTC	CASSLGSGSGYEQYF
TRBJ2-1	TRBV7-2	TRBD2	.	TGTGCCAGCAGCGCGCGACTAGCCGCCAATGAGCAGTTCTTC	CASSARLAANEQFF
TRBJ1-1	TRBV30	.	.	TGTGCCTGGAGTTTTCCATCGGCAGGGCGAGTTGGAGCTTTCTTT	CAWSFPSAGRVGAFF
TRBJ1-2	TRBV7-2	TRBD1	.	TGTGCCAGCAGCTTAGAGGGACAGGGATTGGATGGCTACACCTTC	CASSLEGQGLDGYTF
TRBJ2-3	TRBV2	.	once	TGTGCCAGGCAGGGCACAGATACGCAGTATTTT	CARQGTDTQYF
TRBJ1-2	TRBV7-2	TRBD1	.	TGTGCCAGCAGCGGGGACAGGGTCCCCCATGGCTACACCTTC	CASSGDRVPHGYTF
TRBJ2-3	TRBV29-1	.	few	TGCAGCGTTAGTCCGGGGGCTGCAGATACGCAGTATTTT	CSVSPGAADTQYF